This T cell receptor beta chain was captured in a study of blood T cells in healthy people across ages. A second about 6 to 11 cycle PCR used barcoded and J-beta primers. TCRdb processed the 5' RACE reads anew with MiXCR; each CDR3 protein has one entry. In the table there are about 590,000 distinct CDR3 sequences, about 30% of which are singletons. Sequencing was performed on blood. The receptor's source is a woman of 80 years or more in good health.

CDR3 amino acids: CASSLGQGEETQYF. In DNA form, the CDR3 reads TGTGCCAGCAGCTTAGGGCAGGGCGAGGAGACCCAGTACTTC. The chain employs TRBV11-1 and TRBJ2-5; maybe TRBD1 (5 bases). Germline CDR1 reads SGHAT; CDR2 reads FQDESV (reference sequence). Trimming stripped 1 base from V and 5 bases from J, with 11 bases between. The CDR3 spans 14 residues. The whole variable domain, filled in from reference TRBV11-1 and TRBJ2-5, reads EAEVAQSPRYKITEKSQAVAFWCDPISGHATLYWYRQILGQGPELLVQFQDESVVDDSQLPKDRFSAERLKGVDSTLKIQPAELGDSAMYLCASSLGQGEETQYFGPGTRLLVL.